Listed below are T cell receptor beta chains from one sample, sequenced in a study of OX40 agonist ivuxolimab in advanced cancers. The repertoire was sequenced with immunoSEQ multiplex PCR; TCRdb's copy has only in-frame clones and lacks some. The sample contains tens of thousands of clones, roughly 82% of which appear only once. The sequences come from CD4+ or CD8+ T cells sorted from blood, collected in a trial of the OX40 agonist ivuxolimab. These receptors were taken from an adult with an advanced solid tumor such as melanoma, head and neck, liver or kidney cancer. CDR3s include the opening cysteine and the closing phenylalanine or tryptophan. D genes are given only for firm matches. Size values are once, few and many counts, or a class for expanded clones, and some rows have none.

clone_size: .; v_call: TRBV19; j_call: TRBJ1-6; d_call: .; cdr3_aa: CASSMGPHLHF; cdr3_nt: TGTGCCAGTAGTATGGGGCCTCACCTCCACTTT
clone_size: few; v_call: TRBV6-1; j_call: TRBJ1-2; d_call: TRBD1; cdr3_aa: CASSEDRFFYGYTF; cdr3_nt: TGTGCCAGCAGTGAGGACAGGTTCTTCTATGGCTACACCTTC
clone_size: .; v_call: TRBV21-1; j_call: TRBJ1-5; d_call: .; cdr3_aa: CASSKRPGWRSGGINQPQHF; cdr3_nt: TGTGCCAGCAGCAAACGCCCCGGTTGGAGGTCTGGAGGGATTAATCAGCCCCAGCATTTT
clone_size: .; v_call: TRBV9; j_call: TRBJ1-1; d_call: TRBD1; cdr3_aa: CASRRTGATEDTEAFF; cdr3_nt: TGTGCCAGCCGTCGGACAGGGGCGACAGAGGACACTGAAGCTTTCTTT
clone_size: .; v_call: TRBV7-9; j_call: TRBJ2-2; d_call: .; cdr3_aa: CASSFGEAGTGELFF; cdr3_nt: TGTGCCAGCAGCTTCGGGGAGGCGGGCACCGGGGAGCTGTTTTTT
clone_size: .; v_call: TRBV6-6; j_call: TRBJ1-1; d_call: .; cdr3_aa: CASSPRSTEAFF; cdr3_nt: TGTGCCAGCAGCCCGAGGAGCACTGAAGCTTTCTTT
clone_size: .; v_call: TRBV30; j_call: TRBJ2-7; d_call: .; cdr3_aa: CAWIKGGYEQYF; cdr3_nt: TGTGCCTGGATAAAGGGGGGGTACGAGCAGTACTTC
clone_size: .; v_call: TRBV7-2; j_call: TRBJ1-5; d_call: TRBD1; cdr3_aa: CASTPGQGGQPQHF; cdr3_nt: TGTGCCAGCACCCCCGGACAGGGGGGTCAGCCCCAGCATTTT
clone_size: .; v_call: TRBV28; j_call: TRBJ2-1; d_call: .; cdr3_aa: CASGRGYFVNEQFF; cdr3_nt: TGTGCCAGCGGCCGGGGGTATTTTGTGAATGAGCAGTTCTTC
clone_size: .; v_call: TRBV5-4; j_call: TRBJ1-2; d_call: .; cdr3_aa: CASSSGGGYANYGYTF; cdr3_nt: TGTGCCAGCAGCTCGGGAGGAGGGTACGCCAACTATGGCTACACCTTC
clone_size: .; v_call: TRBV28; j_call: TRBJ2-7; d_call: TRBD2; cdr3_aa: CASRRTSGTFYEQYF; cdr3_nt: TGTGCCAGCAGAAGGACTAGCGGAACGTTCTACGAGCAGTACTTC
clone_size: .; v_call: TRBV2; j_call: TRBJ2-4; d_call: .; cdr3_aa: CASSEGWRVNIQYF; cdr3_nt: TGTGCCAGCAGTGAAGGATGGCGGGTGAACATTCAGTACTTC
clone_size: .; v_call: TRBV6-5; j_call: TRBJ2-1; d_call: TRBD2; cdr3_aa: CASSKTSGAGNEQFF; cdr3_nt: TGTGCCAGCAGTAAGACTAGCGGAGCGGGTAATGAGCAGTTCTTC
clone_size: .; v_call: TRBV19; j_call: TRBJ2-1; d_call: .; cdr3_aa: CASSIRGQGTYNEQFF; cdr3_nt: TGTGCCAGTAGTATAAGAGGGCAGGGAACTTACAATGAGCAGTTCTTC
clone_size: few; v_call: TRBV6-5; j_call: TRBJ1-5; d_call: .; cdr3_aa: CASSSRPHSNQPQHF; cdr3_nt: TGTGCCAGCAGTTCCAGGCCTCATAGCAATCAGCCCCAGCATTTT
clone_size: .; v_call: TRBV6-1; j_call: TRBJ2-2; d_call: TRBD2; cdr3_aa: CASSEGGGRASRELFF; cdr3_nt: TGTGCCAGCAGTGAAGGCGGCGGGAGGGCCTCGAGGGAGCTGTTTTTT
clone_size: .; v_call: TRBV10-3; j_call: TRBJ2-3; d_call: .; cdr3_aa: CAISEVVASDTQYF; cdr3_nt: TGTGCCATCAGTGAGGTGGTAGCATCAGATACGCAGTATTTT
clone_size: medium-sized; v_call: TRBV9; j_call: TRBJ1-1; d_call: .; cdr3_aa: CASSVGAEAEAFF; cdr3_nt: TGTGCCAGCAGCGTAGGGGCAGAAGCTGAAGCTTTCTTT
clone_size: .; v_call: TRBV29-1; j_call: TRBJ2-2; d_call: .; cdr3_aa: CSVGTSNTGELFF; cdr3_nt: TGCAGCGTCGGGACTTCTAACACCGGGGAGCTGTTTTTT
clone_size: .; v_call: TRBV9; j_call: TRBJ2-1; d_call: .; cdr3_aa: CASSPFDRSSYNEQFF; cdr3_nt: TGTGCCAGCAGCCCATTCGACAGGAGCTCCTACAATGAGCAGTTCTTC
clone_size: .; v_call: TRBV27; j_call: TRBJ2-7; d_call: TRBD1; cdr3_aa: CASSPDRGRGEQYF; cdr3_nt: TGTGCCAGCAGTCCAGACAGGGGTAGGGGCGAGCAGTACTTC
clone_size: .; v_call: TRBV13; j_call: TRBJ1-1; d_call: .; cdr3_aa: CASSSTVRRTEAFF; cdr3_nt: TGTGCCAGCAGCTCTACAGTGAGGAGGACTGAAGCTTTCTTT
clone_size: .; v_call: TRBV18; j_call: TRBJ2-7; d_call: .; cdr3_aa: CASSTSTAAYEQYF; cdr3_nt: TGTGCCAGCTCGACTTCGACGGCTGCCTACGAGCAGTACTTC
clone_size: .; v_call: TRBV7-6; j_call: TRBJ2-5; d_call: .; cdr3_aa: CASSLKARAGETQYF; cdr3_nt: TGTGCCAGCAGCTTGAAGGCCCGGGCGGGGGAGACCCAGTACTTC
clone_size: .; v_call: TRBV15; j_call: TRBJ1-1; d_call: .; cdr3_aa: CATSRGGQGTEAFF; cdr3_nt: TGTGCCACCAGCAGAGGAGGGCAAGGCACTGAAGCTTTCTTT
clone_size: .; v_call: TRBV28; j_call: TRBJ2-7; d_call: .; cdr3_aa: CASTYDRGYEQYF; cdr3_nt: TGTGCCAGCACATACGACAGAGGATACGAGCAGTACTTC
clone_size: .; v_call: TRBV6-6; j_call: TRBJ1-5; d_call: .; cdr3_aa: CASSYWEQNQPQHF; cdr3_nt: TGTGCCAGCAGTTATTGGGAACAAAATCAGCCCCAGCATTTT
clone_size: .; v_call: TRBV5-4; j_call: TRBJ2-5; d_call: .; cdr3_aa: CASSFNPTGAETQYF; cdr3_nt: TGTGCCAGCAGCTTTAACCCGACTGGGGCAGAGACCCAGTACTTC
clone_size: .; v_call: TRBV7-2; j_call: TRBJ2-7; d_call: .; cdr3_aa: CASSPRPEQSYEQYF; cdr3_nt: TGTGCCAGCAGCCCTCGACCGGAACAGTCCTACGAGCAGTACTTC
clone_size: .; v_call: TRBV5-1; j_call: TRBJ2-1; d_call: .; cdr3_aa: CASSLVGYNEQFF; cdr3_nt: TGCGCCAGCAGCTTGGTAGGCTACAATGAGCAGTTCTTC
clone_size: once; v_call: TRBV7-2; j_call: TRBJ1-1; d_call: .; cdr3_aa: CASSRGERNTEAFF; cdr3_nt: TGTGCCAGCTCGCGGGGGGAGAGGAACACTGAAGCTTTCTTT
clone_size: few; v_call: TRBV2; j_call: TRBJ1-6; d_call: .; cdr3_aa: CASAELPGQFNSPLHF; cdr3_nt: TGTGCCAGCGCTGAACTCCCCGGACAGTTTAATTCACCCCTCCACTTT
clone_size: .; v_call: TRBV15; j_call: TRBJ2-5; d_call: TRBD2; cdr3_aa: CATSRALGLAGLETQYF; cdr3_nt: TGTGCCACCAGCAGAGCCCTAGGACTAGCGGGGCTGGAGACCCAGTACTTC
clone_size: .; v_call: TRBV7-3; j_call: TRBJ2-1; d_call: TRBD2; cdr3_aa: CASRYGSGSQLEQFF; cdr3_nt: TGTGCCAGCAGGTATGGTAGCGGGAGCCAACTTGAGCAGTTCTTC
clone_size: .; v_call: TRBV5-6; j_call: TRBJ2-1; d_call: TRBD2; cdr3_aa: CASSFGITSVSSYNEQFF; cdr3_nt: TGTGCCAGCAGCTTCGGGATAACTAGCGTGAGCTCCTACAATGAGCAGTTCTTC
clone_size: .; v_call: TRBV5-1; j_call: TRBJ2-3; d_call: .; cdr3_aa: CASKWSIFTDTQYF; cdr3_nt: TGCGCCAGCAAGTGGTCGATCTTCACAGATACGCAGTATTTT
clone_size: once; v_call: TRBV6-5; j_call: TRBJ2-6; d_call: .; cdr3_aa: CASSFGVSGANVLTF; cdr3_nt: TGTGCCAGCAGCTTCGGGGTCTCTGGGGCCAACGTCCTGACTTTC
clone_size: .; v_call: TRBV6-5; j_call: TRBJ1-2; d_call: TRBD1; cdr3_aa: CASSYSQGEGYGYTF; cdr3_nt: TGTGCCAGCAGTTACTCGCAGGGGGAGGGATATGGCTACACCTTC
clone_size: .; v_call: TRBV7-8; j_call: TRBJ1-1; d_call: .; cdr3_aa: CASSLTQVYGTEAFF; cdr3_nt: TGTGCCAGCAGCTTAACCCAGGTTTATGGCACTGAAGCTTTCTTT
clone_size: once; v_call: TRBV4-1; j_call: TRBJ2-2; d_call: TRBD2; cdr3_aa: CASSQGGTGLAATGELFF; cdr3_nt: TGCGCCAGCAGCCAAGGAGGCACGGGACTAGCGGCCACCGGGGAGCTGTTTTTT